The table lists the clone carrying this TCR beta chain with many counts. Its antigen is not known. Between the trimmed V and J ends, which lost 5 bases and 7 bases, there was a span of 10 bases. From germline, CDR1 is SQVTM and CDR2 ANQGSEA. The CDR3 has 11 amino acids. Using unique molecular identifiers, the investigators prepared the TCRbeta library. TCRdb passed the PCR reads through MiXCR, listing each CDR3 protein once. Of roughly 100,000 distinct CDR3 sequences detected, approximately 8% appear once; the ten largest clones hold about a sixth. This specimen belongs to a study of T-cell reconstitution after alpha-beta-depleted transplantation in children. Study outcomes and limitations: Expanded graft clones, several hundred of them, were reportedly the source of alpha-beta T cells about two months after transplant. Some patients showed high day-60 TCRbeta diversity, which derived from surviving recipient T cells and thymic progenitors. T-cell counts and diversity were attributed mostly to newly produced T cells one year after transplant.

This specimen consisted of PBMCs, obtained before TCRalphabeta/CD19-depleted stem cell transplant. The TCR was taken from a boy between 2 and 15 years old with acute lymphoblastic leukemia, due to receive a stem cell transplant. V usage is TRBV29-1 and J usage is TRBJ2-3; D is unclear. The CDR3 nucleotides read TGCAGCGTTCTCGTACAGTATACGCAGTATTTT. It codes for CSVLVQYTQYF.